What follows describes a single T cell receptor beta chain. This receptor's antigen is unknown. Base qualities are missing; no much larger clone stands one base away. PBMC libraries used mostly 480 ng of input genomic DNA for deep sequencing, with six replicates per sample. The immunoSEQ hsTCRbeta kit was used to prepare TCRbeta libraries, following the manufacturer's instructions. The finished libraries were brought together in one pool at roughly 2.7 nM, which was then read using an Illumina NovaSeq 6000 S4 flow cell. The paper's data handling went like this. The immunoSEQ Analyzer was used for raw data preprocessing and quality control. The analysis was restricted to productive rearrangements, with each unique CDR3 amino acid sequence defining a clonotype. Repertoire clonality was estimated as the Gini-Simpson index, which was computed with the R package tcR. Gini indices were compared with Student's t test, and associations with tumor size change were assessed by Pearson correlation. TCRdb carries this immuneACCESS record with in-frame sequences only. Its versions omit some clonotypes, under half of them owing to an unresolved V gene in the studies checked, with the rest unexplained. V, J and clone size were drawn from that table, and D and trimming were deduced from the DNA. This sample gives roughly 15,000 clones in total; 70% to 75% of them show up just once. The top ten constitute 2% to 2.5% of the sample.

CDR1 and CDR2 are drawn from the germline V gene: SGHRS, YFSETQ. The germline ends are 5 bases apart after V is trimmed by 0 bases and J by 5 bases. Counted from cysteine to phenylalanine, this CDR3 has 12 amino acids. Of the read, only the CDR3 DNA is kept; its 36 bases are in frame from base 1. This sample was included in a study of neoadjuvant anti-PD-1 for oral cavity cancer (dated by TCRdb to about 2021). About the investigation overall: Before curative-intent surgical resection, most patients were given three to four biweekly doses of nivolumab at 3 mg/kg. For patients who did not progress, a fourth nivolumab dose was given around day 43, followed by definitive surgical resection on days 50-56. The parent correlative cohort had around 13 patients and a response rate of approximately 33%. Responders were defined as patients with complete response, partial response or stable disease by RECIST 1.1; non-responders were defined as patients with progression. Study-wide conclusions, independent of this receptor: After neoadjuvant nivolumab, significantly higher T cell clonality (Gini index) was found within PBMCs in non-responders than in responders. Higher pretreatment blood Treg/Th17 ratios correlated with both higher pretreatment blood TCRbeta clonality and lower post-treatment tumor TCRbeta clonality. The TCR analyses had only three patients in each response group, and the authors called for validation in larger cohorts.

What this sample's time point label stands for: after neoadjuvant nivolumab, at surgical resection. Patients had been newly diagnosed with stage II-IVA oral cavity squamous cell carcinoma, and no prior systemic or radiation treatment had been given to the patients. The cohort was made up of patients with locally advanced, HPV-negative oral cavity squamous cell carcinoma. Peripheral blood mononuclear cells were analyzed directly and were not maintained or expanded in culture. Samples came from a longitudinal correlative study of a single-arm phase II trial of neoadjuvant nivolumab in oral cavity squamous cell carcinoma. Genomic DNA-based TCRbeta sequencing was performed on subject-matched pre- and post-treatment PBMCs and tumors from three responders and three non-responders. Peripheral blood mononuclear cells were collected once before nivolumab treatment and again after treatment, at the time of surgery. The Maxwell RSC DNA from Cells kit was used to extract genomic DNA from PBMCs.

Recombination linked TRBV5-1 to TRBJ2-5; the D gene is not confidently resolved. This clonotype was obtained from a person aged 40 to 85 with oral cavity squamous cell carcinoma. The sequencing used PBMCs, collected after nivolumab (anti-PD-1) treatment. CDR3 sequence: CASSLVGETQYF. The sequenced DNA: TGCGCCAGCAGCTTGGTAGGGGAGACCCAGTACTTC.